What follows are 3 T cell receptor beta chains derived from one specimen sequenced in a study of OX40 agonist ivuxolimab in advanced cancers. The method was immunoSEQ multiplex PCR; TCRdb's version includes in-frame clones alone and lacks a portion of them. Found here are 90,000 to 100,000 clones, about four fifths of them singletons; the top ten hold roughly 1.6%. The sample was CD4+ or CD8+ T cells sorted from blood, taken in a trial of the OX40 agonist ivuxolimab. These receptors all stem from an adult with an advanced solid tumor such as melanoma, head and neck, liver or kidney cancer.

The rearrangement links TRBV7-2 to TRBJ2-1; the D is unclear. This CDR3 spans 15 amino acids. Germline values: CDR1 SGHTA, CDR2 FQGNSA. V lost 1 base and J lost 2, with 9 bases in between. CDR3 nucleotides: TGTGCCAGCAGCTTAGTTGGGATTACCTACAATGAGCAGTTCTTC. Its translation is CASSLVGITYNEQFF. Full variable domain (missing parts from reference TRBV7-2 and TRBJ2-1): GAGVSQSPSNKVTEKGKDVELRCDPISGHTALYWYRQSLGQGLEFLIYFQGNSAPDKSGLPSDRFSAERTGGSVSTLTIQRTQQEDSAVYLCASSLVGITYNEQFFGPGTRLTVL.

The chain combines TRBV11-2 with TRBJ2-4; the D gene is possibly TRBD1 (5 bases). The V and J ends lost 4 bases and 0 bases respectively, with 7 bases between them. The germline gives CDR1 SGHAT, CDR2 FQNNGV. The CDR3 extends over 14 amino acids. CDR3 nucleotides: TGTGCCAGCAGCTCCAGGGAAGCCAAAAACATTCAGTACTTC. Translation gives CASSSREAKNIQYF.

The V and J genes are TRBV7-2 and TRBJ2-6; 7 bases fit TRBD2. Unmatched junction bases numbered 6, after V lost 1 base and J lost 0 bases. The CDR3 spans 18 residues. The germline V gene has CDR1 SGHTA and CDR2 FQGNSA. CDR3 bases: TGTGCCAGCAGCTTAGACTTATGGGAGGGCTCTGGGGCCAACGTCCTGACTTTC. It translates to CASSLDLWEGSGANVLTF.